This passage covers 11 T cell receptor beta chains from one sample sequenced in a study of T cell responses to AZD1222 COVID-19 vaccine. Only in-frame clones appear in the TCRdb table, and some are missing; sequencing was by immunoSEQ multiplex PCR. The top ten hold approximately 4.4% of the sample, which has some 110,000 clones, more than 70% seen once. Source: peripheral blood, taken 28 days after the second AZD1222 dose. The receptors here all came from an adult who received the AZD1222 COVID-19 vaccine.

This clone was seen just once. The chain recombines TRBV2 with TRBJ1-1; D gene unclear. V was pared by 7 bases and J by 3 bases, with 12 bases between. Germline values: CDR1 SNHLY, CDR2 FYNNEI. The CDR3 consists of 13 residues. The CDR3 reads CASTVRRDTEAFF. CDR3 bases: TGTGCCAGCACCGTCCGGCGGGACACTGAAGCTTTCTTT.

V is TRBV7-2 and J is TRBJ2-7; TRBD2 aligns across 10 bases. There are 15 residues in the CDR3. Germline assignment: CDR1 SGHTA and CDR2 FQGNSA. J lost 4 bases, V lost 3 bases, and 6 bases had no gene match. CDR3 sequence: CASSFSGGAPYEQYF. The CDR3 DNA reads TGTGCCAGCAGCTTCAGCGGGGGGGCCCCTTACGAGCAGTACTTC.

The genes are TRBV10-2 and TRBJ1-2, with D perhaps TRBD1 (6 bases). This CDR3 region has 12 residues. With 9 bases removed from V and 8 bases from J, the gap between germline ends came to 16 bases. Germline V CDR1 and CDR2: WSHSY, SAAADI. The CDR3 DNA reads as TGCGCCAGTTTCTCAGGAGGGGGGGGCTACACCTTC. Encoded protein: CASFSGGGGYTF.

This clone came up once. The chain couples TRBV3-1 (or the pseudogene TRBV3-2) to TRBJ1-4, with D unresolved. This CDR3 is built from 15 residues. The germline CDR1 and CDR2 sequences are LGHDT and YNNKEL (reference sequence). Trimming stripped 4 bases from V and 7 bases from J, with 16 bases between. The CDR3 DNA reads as TGTGCCAGCAGCCCCGGTGGGAGGGCTGTTGAAAAACTGTTTTTT. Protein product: CASSPGGRAVEKLFF.

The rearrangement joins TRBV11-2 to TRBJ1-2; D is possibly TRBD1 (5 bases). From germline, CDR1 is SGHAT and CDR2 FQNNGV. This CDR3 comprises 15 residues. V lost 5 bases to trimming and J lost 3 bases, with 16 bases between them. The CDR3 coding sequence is TGTGCCAGCAGCCCTTGGGGCAGCGGATACTATGGCTACACCTTC. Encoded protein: CASSPWGSGYYGYTF.

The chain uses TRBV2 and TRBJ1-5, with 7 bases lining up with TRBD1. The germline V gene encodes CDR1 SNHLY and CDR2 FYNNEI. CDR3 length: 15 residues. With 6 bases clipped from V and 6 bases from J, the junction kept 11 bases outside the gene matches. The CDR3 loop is CASSERQGSIQPQHF. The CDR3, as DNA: TGTGCCAGCAGCGAGAGACAGGGTAGTATTCAGCCCCAGCATTTT.

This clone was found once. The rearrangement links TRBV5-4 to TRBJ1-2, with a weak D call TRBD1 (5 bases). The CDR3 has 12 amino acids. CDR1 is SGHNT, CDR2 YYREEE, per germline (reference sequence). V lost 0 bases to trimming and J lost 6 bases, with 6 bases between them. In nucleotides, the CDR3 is TGTGCCAGCAGCTTGGCCAGGGATGGCTACACCTTC. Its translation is CASSLARDGYTF. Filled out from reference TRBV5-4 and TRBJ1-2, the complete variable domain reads ETGVTQSPTHLIKTRGQQVTLRCSSQSGHNTVSWYQQALGQGPQFIFQYYREEENGRGNFPPRFSGLQFPNYSSELNVNALELDDSALYLCASSLARDGYTFGSGTRLTVV.

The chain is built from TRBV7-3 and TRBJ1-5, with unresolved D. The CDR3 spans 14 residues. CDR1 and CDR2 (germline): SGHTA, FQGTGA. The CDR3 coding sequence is TGTACTTTAGAGCCCGGGTTTGAGGATCAGCCCCAGCATTTT. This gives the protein CTLEPGFEDQPQHF.

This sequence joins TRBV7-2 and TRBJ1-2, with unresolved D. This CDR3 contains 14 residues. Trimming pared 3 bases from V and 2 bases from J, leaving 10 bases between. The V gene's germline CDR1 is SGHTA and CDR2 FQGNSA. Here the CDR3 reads CASSLRRENYGYTF. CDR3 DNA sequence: TGTGCCAGCAGCTTGCGCCGGGAGAACTATGGCTACACCTTC.

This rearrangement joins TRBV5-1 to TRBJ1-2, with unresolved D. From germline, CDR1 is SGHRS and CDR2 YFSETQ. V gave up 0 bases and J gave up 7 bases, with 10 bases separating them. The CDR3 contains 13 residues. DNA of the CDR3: TGCGCCAGCAGCTTGGGGGTCGGGTTTGGCTACACCTTC. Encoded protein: CASSLGVGFGYTF.

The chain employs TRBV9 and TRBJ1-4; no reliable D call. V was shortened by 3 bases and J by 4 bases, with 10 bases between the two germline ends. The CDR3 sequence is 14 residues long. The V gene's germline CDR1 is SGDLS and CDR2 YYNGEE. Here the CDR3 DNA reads TGTGCCAGCAGCGAGGGATTTAGTAATGAAAAACTGTTTTTT. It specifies CASSEGFSNEKLFF.